Below are 20 T cell receptor beta chains sequenced from a single sample in a study of cytomegalovirus exposure and HLA in healthy donors. The PCR was carried out with 60 Vbeta primers and 13 Jbeta primers. Sequencing was performed with immunoSEQ multiplex PCR; in TCRdb, only in-frame clones are kept and a portion is missing. The repertoire holds roughly 200,000 clones, with around nine tenths as singletons. The sample consisted of PBMCs. These receptors were obtained from a woman aged 25 to 39 in good health and CMV-seronegative.

The chain recombines TRBV7-9 with TRBJ2-3; D not resolved. This CDR3 is 14 amino acids long. Trimming took 4 bases from V and 2 from J, leaving 10 bases between them. The V gene's germline CDR1 is SEHNR and CDR2 FQNEAQ (reference sequence). The CDR3 coding sequence is TGTGCCAGCAGCTCCGGGTTCCTCACAGATACGCAGTATTTT. Its translation is CASSSGFLTDTQYF.

The V gene is TRBV6-1, the J gene TRBJ1-1; no definite D call. Germline assignment: CDR1 MNHNS and CDR2 SASEGT. Deletions cut 4 bases from V and 3 bases from J, with 6 bases between. The CDR3 spans 12 residues. CDR3: CASSVSDTEAFF. For the CDR3, the DNA is TGTGCCAGCAGTGTTTCGGACACTGAAGCTTTCTTT.

Concerning this clone itself: This same CDR3 is encoded by further DNA sequences in the sample. The chain couples TRBV7-3 to TRBJ2-3; 10 bases agree with TRBD1. CDR3 length: 14 residues. The V segment lost 9 bases and the J segment 3 bases; nucleotides outside the gene matches: 6. CDR1 SGHTA and CDR2 FQGTGA come from the germline V gene. CDR3 residues: CASSPGQGTDTQYF. CDR3 DNA sequence: TGTGCCAGTAGCCCGGGACAGGGGACAGATACGCAGTATTTT.

The rearrangement links TRBV28 to TRBJ1-2, with TRBD1 matching over 8 bases. V shed 3 bases and J 5 bases; nucleotides not matched to a gene: 5. Germline values: CDR1 MDHEN, CDR2 SYDVKM. The CDR3 consists of 14 residues. The CDR3 region is CASSFGGQEYGYTF. As DNA, the CDR3 is TGTGCCAGCAGTTTCGGGGGACAGGAGTATGGCTACACCTTC.

The chain couples TRBV5-1 to TRBJ1-1; TRBD1 agrees at 7 bases. V shed 5 bases, J shed 2 bases, and the junction held 6 bases outside the gene matches. Germline V gives CDR1 SGHRS, CDR2 YFSETQ. This CDR3 spans 14 amino acids. In DNA form, the CDR3 reads TGCGCCAGCAGACCGACAGGGCGAAACACTGAAGCTTTCTTT. Encoded protein: CASRPTGRNTEAFF.

The chain combines TRBV2 with TRBJ2-7; TRBD2 aligns across 11 bases. This CDR3 is built from 14 residues. Trimming at V came to 9 bases and at J to 3 bases, leaving 7 bases not matched to a gene. The germline CDR1 and CDR2 sequences are SNHLY and FYNNEI. CDR3 sequence reads: CASKLAGALYEQYF. The CDR3 DNA follows: TGTGCCAGTAAACTAGCGGGGGCCCTCTACGAGCAGTACTTC.

The rearrangement links TRBV27 to TRBJ2-1, with D tentatively TRBD2 (5 bases). The CDR3 consists of 15 residues. CDR1 is MNHEY and CDR2 is SMNVEV in the germline V gene (reference sequence). Trimming cost V 5 bases and J 7 bases, with 18 bases left between them. CDR3 amino acids: CASSTGKGPSNEQFF. In DNA, the CDR3 is TGTGCCAGCAGTACGGGAAAGGGCCCCTCTAATGAGCAGTTCTTC.

This chain joins TRBV12-5 and TRBJ1-2; D ambiguous. The germline V gene has CDR1 LGHNT and CDR2 FRNRAP. The V and J ends lost 8 bases and 7 bases respectively, with 5 bases between them. There are 9 residues in the CDR3. CDR3 amino acids: CASQCGYTF. CDR3 DNA: TGTGCTAGTCAGTGTGGCTACACCTTC.

The chain links TRBV5-1 to TRBJ2-5; 9 bases fit TRBD1. The CDR3 has 14 amino acids. CDR1 SGHRS and CDR2 YFSETQ come from the germline V gene. The junction had 7 bases not matched to a gene; V was cut back by 8 bases and J by 2 bases. This CDR3 is CASAQGAVQETQYF. The CDR3 nucleotides read TGCGCCAGTGCACAGGGGGCCGTTCAAGAGACCCAGTACTTC.

J is TRBJ1-1 and V is TRBV6-5, with TRBD1 as a possible D gene (6 bases). This CDR3 has 15 residues. Germline CDR1 MNHEY, CDR2 SVGAGI. The V end lost 0 bases, the J end lost 8 bases, and 16 bases lay between the germline ends. The DNA for the CDR3 is TGTGCCAGCAGTTACTCGAGACAGGCCTACGAAGAAGCTTTCTTT. It codes for CASSYSRQAYEEAFF.

This chain links TRBV9 with TRBJ2-3; TRBD1 might be the D (7 bases). V lost 4 bases, J lost 5 bases, and 14 bases lay in between. Germline V CDR1 and CDR2: SGDLS, YYNGEE. The CDR3 is 14 amino acids. CDR3 loop: CASSWAGGKDTQYF. The CDR3, as DNA: TGTGCCAGCAGCTGGGCAGGGGGGAAAGATACGCAGTATTTT. Using reference TRBV9 and TRBJ2-3 for the parts outside the CDR3, the full variable domain is DSGVTQTPKHLITATGQRVTLRCSPRSGDLSVYWYQQSLDQGLQFLIQYYNGEERAKGNILERFSAQQFPDLHSELNLSSLELGDSALYFCASSWAGGKDTQYFGPGTRLTVL.

The chain couples TRBV6-4 to TRBJ1-1; 10 bases are a match to TRBD1. The CDR3 consists of 14 residues. Germline trimming cut 6 bases from V and 2 bases from J; bases unmatched to any gene: 3. Germline CDR1 is MRHNA and CDR2 is SNTAGT. CDR3 residues: CASRGTGENTEAFF. Written as DNA, the CDR3 is TGTGCCAGCAGAGGGACAGGGGAAAACACTGAAGCTTTCTTT.

The V gene is TRBV7-9, the J gene TRBJ2-5; D might be TRBD2 (6 bases). CDR3 length: 19 residues. Between the trimmed V and J ends, which lost 0 bases and 7 bases, there was a span of 27 bases. The germline V gene encodes CDR1 SEHNR and CDR2 FQNEAQ (reference sequence). CDR3 region: CASSLAQGGQVLIWGTQYF. The CDR3, as DNA: TGTGCCAGCAGCTTAGCGCAGGGAGGACAAGTGCTAATATGGGGGACCCAGTACTTC.

The chain employs TRBV7-2 and TRBJ2-1, with 8 bases lining up with TRBD2. Losses at the gene ends were 6 bases for V and 6 bases for J; bases not matched to a gene: 10. CDR1 and CDR2 from the germline V gene are SGHTA and FQGNSA. This CDR3 comprises 15 residues. CDR3 residues: CASRLPAGGSNEQFF. CDR3 sequence (DNA): TGTGCCAGCAGGCTCCCCGCGGGGGGAAGCAATGAGCAGTTCTTC.

The chain carries TRBV11-2 and TRBJ2-7; 8 positions agree with TRBD2. Germline V gene sequence: CDR1 SGHAT, CDR2 FQNNGV. The CDR3 is 13 amino acids. With 6 bases clipped from V and 2 bases from J, the junction kept 3 bases outside the gene matches. In DNA form, the CDR3 reads TGTGCCAGCAGGGCGGGGGGTCCCTACGAGCAGTACTTC. Protein sequence: CASRAGGPYEQYF.

This clone was detected a few times. The rearrangement joins TRBV13 to TRBJ2-7, with 7 positions matching TRBD2. Germline loops: CDR1 PRHDT, CDR2 FYEKMQ (reference sequence). V was clipped by 6 bases and J by 6 bases; unmatched bases: 5. The CDR3 extends over 12 amino acids. The CDR3 region has the DNA TGTGCCAGCAGTCACGGGAGGCGCGAGCAGTACTTC. It yields the protein CASSHGRREQYF.

The genes are TRBV5-1 and TRBJ2-2; possible D gene TRBD1, 5 bases. CDR1 and CDR2 from the germline V gene are SGHRS and YFSETQ. V shed 0 bases and J shed 5 bases, with 11 bases lying between them. The CDR3 totals 15 residues. The CDR3 here is CASSLGTGSTGELFF. CDR3 sequence (DNA): TGCGCCAGCAGCTTGGGAACAGGTTCAACCGGGGAGCTGTTTTTT.

The sample holds one count of this clone. This chain connects TRBV6-1 to TRBJ1-1, with a tentative D call TRBD1 (5 bases). The CDR3 contains 13 residues. The ends were cut back, 4 bases at V and 2 bases at J, with 8 bases in the middle. Germline values: CDR1 MNHNS, CDR2 SASEGT. CDR3 region: CASSGQYNTEAFF. The CDR3 DNA sequence: TGTGCCAGCAGTGGACAGTACAACACTGAAGCTTTCTTT.

This chain connects TRBV5-1 to TRBJ2-2, with 12 positions matching TRBD2. The germline gives CDR1 SGHRS, CDR2 YFSETQ. V gave up 3 bases and J gave up 6 bases; unmatched junction bases: 9. CDR3 length equals 17 residues. The CDR3 region is CASSYTSGRIQAGELFF. DNA of the CDR3: TGCGCCAGCAGCTACACTAGCGGGAGGATTCAAGCCGGGGAGCTGTTTTTT.

The V gene is TRBV5-1, the J gene TRBJ2-3; tentatively, D is TRBD2 (5 bases). This CDR3 is built from 15 residues. The germline CDR1 and CDR2 sequences are SGHRS and YFSETQ. Trimming took 3 bases from V and 4 from J, leaving 15 bases between them. CDR3 sequence: CASSSRELSSDTQYF. CDR3 DNA sequence: TGCGCCAGCAGCTCGAGGGAACTAAGTTCAGATACGCAGTATTTT.